This TCR beta chain was obtained from a study of cytomegalovirus exposure and HLA in healthy donors (dated by TCRdb to 2016 to 2017). About the investigation overall: An earlier analysis of around 600 of the donors reported more than 250 Gb of sequence data and 120 million or so unique TCR beta sequences from approximately 180 million T cells. In addition to the first cohort of 666 subjects, a separate validation cohort of 120 different subjects was used. The number of donors typed differed by locus, with about 620-630 for A, B, C, DRB1 and DQB1, more than 500 for DQA1, some 570 for DPA1, and some 440 for DPB1. Of the 398 genotyped donors, over 65% fell in the genetic ancestry cluster associated with self-reported Caucasian donors. Donor age, sex, ethnicity and CMV serostatus were compiled together with the repertoire data. A later genetic analysis used genome-wide SNP genotypes for about 60% of the 666 donors, treating that subset as a discovery cohort. A few DR-DQ haplotypes were treated as single units for association and clustering because of strong linkage in the cohort. HLA typing covered class I and class II loci at four-digit resolution. About 280 gigabases of sequencing data and around 85 million unique TCR sequences made up an early release that covered approximately 650 HLA-typed donors. The study aimed to test whether cataloging public T cell receptors could reveal signatures of past pathogen exposure. High-throughput TCR immunosequencing, statistical association of individual TCRs with disease status, and machine learning were combined to predict cytomegalovirus infection status. Using immunosequencing, the study profiled T cell repertoires from fewer than 850 subjects and related those repertoires to cytomegalovirus serostatus. All discovery cohort repertoires had been generated using a single sequencing platform. Among some 400 genotyped donors of the cohort, an average of roughly 230,000 unique TCR beta nucleotide sequences was sequenced per donor, of which 15% to 20% were non-productive. In the later analysis, no new phenotypic data were used to find candidate immune exposures; instead, reliance was placed on TCR beta sequences and their occurrence across donors. In a later analysis, previously published TCR beta repertoires from some 640 donors were re-analyzed and high-resolution HLA genotyping was added so that TCR occurrence patterns could be studied. To decide whether each TCR beta V gene segment behaved as functional or pseudogenic, an earlier analysis of approximately 590 of the donors relied on high-throughput TCR beta sequencing.

The full study reports these points: The study gave a list of about 150 TCR beta chains associated with cytomegalovirus. In an earlier analysis of about 540 of the donors, most TCR beta V segments were observed in productive rearrangements about 90% or about 30% of the time, broadly matching IMGT annotations. Correlated functional status among segregating V segments might be attributable to linkage disequilibrium, but an unknown experimental factor could not be ruled out. CMV serostatus was the only immune exposure information available for the cohort. Some IMGT-functional V segments, including TRBV6-2 and TRBV6-3, could not be distinguished by the 87-base-pair reads and were therefore excluded. The classifier was reported to diagnose cytomegalovirus status with high specificity and sensitivity in both the original and validation cohorts. Specific HLA alleles were associated with over 15,000 TCR beta sequences at a false discovery rate of 0.05 in a later analysis. Several of the top co-occurrence clusters appeared to be linked to parvovirus B19, influenza, CMV and Epstein-Barr virus, according to a later analysis. In this cohort, only TCR beta chains were sequenced, and detectable features were limited by the absence of alpha or paired-chain data. A further reported finding was that TCR beta sequences accurately predicted the HLA-A and HLA-B alleles for most subjects in the first cohort. Because HLA typing was unavailable for some donors at each locus, only the typed subset was used in association tests. In a later analysis, the rate of TCR association differed among HLA loci, with DRB1 alleles having the most associated TCRs and HLA-C alleles having the fewest. Three of the identified cytomegalovirus-associated TCR beta chains were confirmed in vitro to be specific for cytomegalovirus antigens. In a later analysis, most CMV-associated TCR beta chains were found to appear HLA-restricted, with HLA associations seemingly driven largely by CMV exposure. A later genetic analysis reported fewer N-insertions in productive TCRs among donors in an Asian-associated ancestry cluster than the roughly 650-donor mean. About 17 rarely observed V segments, including chromosome 9 orphons, were excluded from the earlier analysis of several hundred of the donors because counts were too low. A later analysis found that HLA-associated TCR beta chains were more clonally expanded and had lower generation probabilities than equally common non-associated chains. Strong co-occurrence of HLA alleles, especially DR and DQ, made assigning TCR associations to individual alleles difficult. The presence/absence analyses assumed that sequencing depth was roughly uniform across donors, and that assumption may not be true. The authors suggested that the approach could potentially be extended to other disease states and immunological phenotypes. Across donors, most TCR sequences were observed very rarely, whereas some public TCRs were present in many individuals. In a later genetic analysis, a missense DCLRE1C variant was associated with V-gene and J-gene trimming of TCR beta chains, and the association was replicated in an independent cohort. The sequencing pipeline was judged likely to have produced a cluster of highly shared sequence variants as a technical artifact.

The cohort comprised 666 healthy bone marrow donors. All cohort members were sampled while nominally healthy, although unrecorded immune exposures were likely present. The donor tested CMV seropositive, placing the donor among the approximately 290 seropositive members of the cohort. A peripheral blood sample was provided by each donor, and peripheral blood mononuclear cells were used for TCR beta sequencing. Genomic DNA was extracted from the blood cell samples with the Qiagen DNeasy Blood Extraction Kit. For this clone: Its target antigen remains unknown. No clone much larger than this one lies a single base away; base qualities are absent.

Library preparation employed the immunoSEQ multiplex PCR assay. For the multiplex PCR, a mixture combining 60 forward primers for TCR Vbeta segments and 13 reverse primers for TCR Jbeta segments was used. The CDR3 region of rearranged TCR beta genes was amplified from genomic DNA with a multiplex PCR assay. On the Illumina HiSeq System, the amplified TCR beta libraries were sequenced as 87-base-pair reads. Per the original workflow: A later analysis counted some 80 million unique TCR beta chains across the 500 to 850 repertoires, and some 11 million of these chains were shared by at least two donors. Raw reads were error-corrected and collapsed into unique sequences with a nearest-neighbor algorithm that merged closely related sequences to remove PCR and sequencing errors. CDR3 sequences were aligned to IMGT reference sequences to assign V, D and J gene segments. For a sequence to be retained, a match of at least six nucleotides was required to both a V gene segment and a J gene segment. A rearrangement counted as productive if the CDR3 had no stop codons and remained in frame with V and J, and every other rearrangement counted as non-productive. Following IMGT convention, CDR3 was defined as the stretch from the second conserved V-encoded cysteine up to the conserved J-encoded phenylalanine. The earlier analysis of about 530 of the donors excluded any sequence lacking an unambiguous match to a single V gene segment. An earlier analysis of a few hundred of the donors classified V segments as functional when productive rearrangements were above 56.7% and as segregating when the standard deviation between donors was above 5%. A statistical classification framework was developed to diagnose cytomegalovirus status using the catalog of TCR beta chain sequences. V and J gene assignment, in a later analysis, came from comparing TCR nucleotide sequences with IMGT/GENE-DB human TR gene sequences. The TCRdist pipeline was used in a later analysis to assign CDR3 sequences and most-parsimonious VDJ recombination scenarios. In a later analysis, every TCR beta chain was defined by the combination of its CDR3 amino acid sequence and its V-gene family, and reads without a unique V-gene family were dropped. In a later analysis, 500 to 700 highly shared, low-generation-probability nucleotide sequences were removed to address suspected cross-contamination and a sequencing artifact. A later analysis calculated a clonal expansion index for each public chain from normalized within-repertoire ranks of inferred template counts. A later analysis computed generation probabilities with a VDJ recombination model fitted to out-of-frame rearrangements, and checked the results against IGoR. In a later analysis, hypergeometric tests were used to score TCR-TCR, TCR-HLA and TCR-CMV co-occurrence, with a repertoire-size bias correction applied to TCR pairs. A later analysis estimated false discovery rates by permuting HLA or CMV assignments 20 times. In a later analysis, co-occurring TCRs were grouped using DBSCAN, and TCRdist sequence similarity was added for clustering within HLA-allele-positive subsets. For co-occurrence clustering, repertoires with fewer than 30,000 or more than 120,000 public chains were excluded, along with roughly 5 repertoires with anomalous nucleotide sharing. What TCRdb holds here is the immuneACCESS table cut down to in-frame rearrangements. Part of the clones is not present; checked against another copy, under half of the missing clones reflect an unresolved V gene, and the others are unexplained. The V and J calls and clone size come from that table; D and trimming were worked out from the DNA. This sample holds under 100,000 clones; around 70% were observed only once. The top ten clones comprise more than 13% of the sample.

Trimming takes 6 bases off V and 3 bases off J; junction bases not matched to a gene: 5. CDR1 MNHNY and CDR2 SVGAGI are derived from the germline V gene (reference sequence). Counted from cysteine to phenylalanine, this CDR3 has 15 amino acids. CDR3 DNA is the only sequence kept; it has 45 bases, read in frame from the first base. What was sequenced was PBMCs. The chain was built from TRBV6-6 and TRBJ1-6; 7 central bases correspond to TRBD1. The clonotype comes from a woman aged 45-60 years in good health and CMV-seropositive. The bases are TGTGCCAGCAGCACAGGGACAGACTATAATTCACCCCTCCACTTT. Translated, this gives CASSTGTDYNSPLHF.